This T cell receptor beta chain was sequenced in a study of cytomegalovirus exposure and HLA in healthy donors. The approximately 120-subject validation cohort, separate from the roughly 700-subject first cohort, included the donors. Clones were read by immunoSEQ multiplex PCR, and TCRdb kept only the in-frame ones, dropping some. The sample includes over 130,000 clones, about 88% of them seen just once. As concerns this clone: Its antigen is still unknown.

Study conclusions and caveats: The classifier reportedly diagnosed cytomegalovirus status with high sensitivity and specificity.

The CDR3 contains 15 residues. Germline values: CDR1 MNHEY, CDR2 SMNVEV (reference sequence). V lost 7 bases and J 4 bases, leaving 19 bases between the germline ends. The sequenced sample consisted of PBMCs. The receptor comes from a man between 18 and 35 years old in good health and CMV-seropositive. The gene calls are TRBV27 and TRBJ1-1; possible D gene TRBD1, 6 bases. CDR3 sequence reads: CASTKHREGGTEAFF. CDR3 nucleotides: TGTGCCAGCACTAAACACCGGGAGGGGGGCACTGAAGCTTTCTTT.